This is a list of T cell receptor beta chains from one sample in a study of T cell changes during pregnancy in multiple sclerosis. The protocol was immunoSEQ multiplex PCR, while the TCRdb copy is restricted to in-frame clones and leaves out a portion. The sample has approximately 30,000 clones; about nine tenths are singletons. The sequenced sample was CD4+ T cells from peripheral blood mononuclear cells, obtained in the first trimester of pregnancy. The receptors shown here come from a female donor in good health, enrolled as a control in a pregnancy study. CDR3s include the opening cysteine and the closing phenylalanine or tryptophan. The order of the fields is V gene, J gene, D gene, clone size, CDR3 protein, CDR3 DNA. The D gene is left open where the match is weak. Some rows mark clone size as missing; the rest say once, few, many or name a class of expanded clone.

>TRBV13|TRBJ2-2|TRBD1|once
CASSRRPGTGGGELFF
TGTGCCAGCAGCAGACGACCCGGGACAGGGGGTGGGGAGCTGTTTTTT
>TRBV9|TRBJ2-1|TRBD2|-
CASSVAGTSGYNEQFF
TGTGCCAGCAGCGTAGCAGGGACTAGCGGATACAATGAGCAGTTCTTC
>TRBV4-1|TRBJ2-6|TRBD1|-
CASSQGQGAGANVLTF
TGCGCCAGCAGCCAAGGACAGGGAGCTGGGGCCAACGTCCTGACTTTC
>TRBV2|TRBJ2-1|-|-
CASRFRVNNEQFF
TGTGCCAGCCGGTTTCGGGTAAACAATGAGCAGTTCTTC
>TRBV7-2|TRBJ2-2|TRBD2|-
CASSLIRGGNTGELFF
TGTGCCAGCAGCTTAATCCGGGGGGGCAACACCGGGGAGCTGTTTTTT
>TRBV21-1|TRBJ1-1|-|once
CASSSRDRGLAFF
TGTGCCAGCAGCTCCCGGGACAGGGGATTAGCTTTCTTT
>TRBV11-3|TRBJ2-5|-|-
CASSTGTSEETQYF
TGTGCCAGCAGCACCGGGACATCTGAAGAGACCCAGTACTTC
>TRBV6-5|TRBJ2-1|-|once
CASSYPNREQFF
TGTGCCAGCAGTTACCCGAATCGGGAGCAGTTCTTC
>TRBV11-3|TRBJ2-3|TRBD1|-
CASSSGGGNTDTQYF
TGTGCCAGCAGCTCAGGGGGCGGGAACACAGATACGCAGTATTTT
>TRBV20-1|TRBJ2-5|-|-
CSASPGETQYF
TGCAGTGCTTCCCCGGGTGAGACCCAGTACTTC
>TRBV7-8|TRBJ2-2|TRBD2|-
CASKKTSGRANGELFF
TGTGCCAGCAAAAAGACTAGCGGGAGGGCAAACGGGGAGCTGTTTTTT
>TRBV5-4|TRBJ2-5|-|-
CASSPVGGQGVSETQYF
TGTGCCAGCAGCCCGGTAGGGGGGCAGGGGGTGAGTGAGACCCAGTACTTC
>TRBV5-4|TRBJ2-1|-|-
CASSVTRESAVF
TGTGCCAGCAGCGTGACTCGGGAAAGCGCAGTCTTC
>TRBV27|TRBJ2-2|-|-
CASSSRPGGTGELFF
TGTGCCAGCAGTTCGCGTCCTGGAGGAACCGGGGAGCTGTTTTTT
>TRBV4-3|TRBJ1-5|-|once
CASSQDGGNQPQHF
TGCGCCAGCAGCCAAGACGGTGGCAATCAGCCCCAGCATTTT
>TRBV9|TRBJ2-2|-|-
CASTTVLSAGELFF
TGTGCCAGCACGACAGTCCTAAGTGCCGGGGAGCTGTTTTTT
>TRBV19|TRBJ1-2|TRBD1|-
CASSRTGAKPYYGYTF
TGTGCCAGTAGCCGGACAGGGGCCAAGCCCTACTATGGCTACACCTTC
>TRBV30|TRBJ1-2|-|-
CAWSLGAGYTF
TGTGCCTGGAGCTTGGGAGCTGGCTACACCTTC
>TRBV6-6|TRBJ2-1|TRBD2|-
CASSYLGGGGVDEQFF
TGTGCCAGCAGTTACTTGGGCGGGGGGGGAGTGGATGAGCAGTTCTTC
>TRBV14|TRBJ2-1|TRBD1|few
CASSQDRQGVHNEQFF
TGTGCCAGCAGCCAAGATAGACAGGGGGTACACAATGAGCAGTTCTTC
>TRBV11-2|TRBJ1-4|-|-
CASSQATNEKLFF
TGTGCCAGCAGCCAGGCAACTAATGAAAAACTGTTTTTT
>TRBV28|TRBJ2-2|-|-
CASSLLPDSNTGELFF
TGTGCCAGCAGTTTATTGCCCGACTCAAACACCGGGGAGCTGTTTTTT
>TRBV7-9|TRBJ2-1|-|once
CASSLSGRKRNEQFF
TGTGCCAGCAGCTTAAGTGGGAGAAAGCGCAATGAGCAGTTCTTC
>TRBV28|TRBJ2-7|TRBD1|-
CASSLSGTVHYEQYF
TGTGCCAGCAGTTTGTCCGGGACAGTCCACTACGAGCAGTACTTC